Listed here are 28 T cell receptor beta chains from one sample, sequenced in a study of blood T cell repertoires in COVID-19 (dated by TCRdb to 2019 to 2021). The library was prepared using the immunoSEQ multiplex PCR assay. TCRdb took over this immuneACCESS table, retaining in-frame rearrangements with V and J assigned. Such tables are incomplete; in checked studies, under half of the missing clones stem from an unresolved V gene, and the remainder is unexplained. The sample includes about 210,000 clones, with 90% to 95% observed a single time. The top ten clones comprise 0.95% to 1.5% of the sample. The specimen sequenced was peripheral blood. These receptors were obtained from a man aged 25-40 years with acute or convalescent COVID-19.

The chain carries TRBV19 and TRBJ1-5; D not certain. Per germline, CDR1 LNHDA and CDR2 SQIVND (reference sequence). The CDR3 totals 12 residues. V lost 6 bases and J 3 bases, leaving 6 bases between the germline ends. The CDR3 DNA follows: TGTGCCAGTAGGGAGATCAATCAGCCCCAGCATTTT. Its translation: CASREINQPQHF.

This sequence joins TRBV9 and TRBJ1-6; 7 bases are a match to TRBD1. The CDR3 consists of 14 residues. CDR1 is SGDLS, CDR2 YYNGEE, per germline. The junction had 3 bases not matched to a gene; V was cut back by 2 bases and J by 7 bases. CDR3 DNA: TGTGCCAGCAGCGTTGGACAGGCCAATTCACCCCTCCACTTT. Encoded protein: CASSVGQANSPLHF.

Comment on this clone: The junction departs from germline at one end; a sequencing error may be responsible. The chain recombines TRBV7-7 with TRBJ2-3; TRBD1 might be the D (6 bases). The germline gives CDR1 SSHAT, CDR2 FNYEAQ (reference sequence). CDR3 size: 14 residues. The CDR3 region has the DNA TGTGCTAGCAGCCGTACAGGGACAACAGATACGCAGTATTTT. The encoded protein is CASSRTGTTDTQYF.

This sequence joins TRBV1 and TRBJ2-4; the listed D gene, TRBD2, was not tested against the DNA. TRBV1 is a known pseudogene. The CDR3 totals 18 residues. CDR3 DNA sequence: TGCACCAGCAGCGGGCGGGCGGAGGTGCGACTAGCCAAAAACATTCAGTACTTC. As protein: CTSSGRAEVRLAKNIQYF.

The chain combines TRBV6-5 with TRBJ2-2; D gene uncertain. The germline V and J ends were trimmed by 3 bases and 4 bases, with 3 bases remaining between them. Germline V gene data show CDR1 as MNHEY and CDR2 as SVGAGI. This CDR3 region has 12 residues. Here the CDR3 reads CASSYLTGELFF. CDR3 sequence (DNA): TGTGCCAGCAGTTATCTCACCGGGGAGCTGTTTTTT.

V gene TRBV11-2 combines with J gene TRBJ2-7; D gene uncertain. The germline V gene encodes CDR1 SGHAT and CDR2 FQNNGV. The V end was cut by 2 bases, the J end by 0 bases, with 8 bases between. This CDR3 region has 14 residues. This CDR3 reads CASSLTRSSYEQYF. CDR3 DNA: TGTGCCAGCAGCTTAACAAGGAGCTCCTACGAGCAGTACTTC.

The genes are TRBV28 and TRBJ1-5; D is perhaps TRBD1 (5 bases). The germline V gene encodes CDR1 MDHEN and CDR2 SYDVKM. This CDR3 spans 12 amino acids. V was pared by 8 bases and J by 7 bases, with 12 bases between. The CDR3 protein is CASGGWAQPQHF. CDR3 in DNA: TGTGCCAGCGGGGGGTGGGCGCAGCCCCAGCATTTT.

This clone was observed once. This sequence joins TRBV9 and TRBJ2-2, with 8 positions matching TRBD2. The germline V gene has CDR1 SGDLS and CDR2 YYNGEE. With 3 bases clipped from V and 3 bases from J, the junction kept 10 bases outside the gene matches. The CDR3 contains 17 residues. The CDR3 is CASSGGALAGHTGELFF. In nucleotides, the CDR3 is TGTGCCAGCAGCGGGGGGGCCCTAGCGGGCCACACCGGGGAGCTGTTTTTT.

V and J are TRBV4-1 and TRBJ2-1; 9 nucleotides align to TRBD1. Germline CDR1 reads MGHRA; CDR2 reads YSYEKL. J gave up 6 bases and V 2 bases, and 5 bases lay outside the gene matches. The CDR3 consists of 15 residues. CDR3 coding DNA: TGCGCCAGCAGCCAAATGACAGGGGGGGTCAATGAGCAGTTCTTC. Translation gives CASSQMTGGVNEQFF.

This clone was seen just once. The chain links TRBV20-1 to TRBJ2-7; perhaps TRBD2 as D (6 bases). Germline V gives CDR1 DFQATT, CDR2 SNEGSKA (reference sequence). Trimming pared 3 bases from V and 3 bases from J, leaving 9 bases between. The CDR3 spans 12 residues. The CDR3 sequence: CSASGTFYEQYF. The DNA for the CDR3 is TGCAGTGCTAGTGGGACTTTCTACGAGCAGTACTTC.

This clone was observed once. This rearrangement joins TRBV6-1 to TRBJ1-4, with D unclear. Germline V gene sequence: CDR1 MNHNS, CDR2 SASEGT. This CDR3 is 18 amino acids long. Trimming took off 3 bases at V and 8 bases at J, with 25 bases between the two ends. Written as DNA, the CDR3 is TGTGCCAGCAGTGAGTCTCCAGGCCTTCTCTCGATAAGGGAAAAACTGTTTTTT. Translation gives CASSESPGLLSIREKLFF.

V usage is TRBV3-1 (or the pseudogene TRBV3-2) and J usage is TRBJ1-2, with a weak D call TRBD1 (5 bases). The germline V gene encodes CDR1 LGHDT and CDR2 YNNKEL (reference sequence). V was trimmed by 3 bases and J by 6 bases, leaving 11 bases between them. This CDR3 contains 13 residues. For the CDR3, the DNA is TGTGCCAGCAGCCACCCAGGGCCGGATGGCTACACCTTC. It yields the protein CASSHPGPDGYTF.

This clone was seen a single time. As DNA, the CDR3 is TGTGCCAGCAGCGGGGGACAGTCAAATGAAAAACTGTTTTTT. Amino acids: CASSGGQSNEKLFF. This chain joins TRBV5-4 and TRBJ1-4; TRBD1 matches at 7 bases. Per the germline V gene, CDR1 is SGHNT and CDR2 is YYREEE (reference sequence). This CDR3 is built from 14 residues. The V segment lost 4 bases and the J segment 5 bases; nucleotides outside the gene matches: 5. The whole variable domain, filled in from reference TRBV5-4 and TRBJ1-4, reads ETGVTQSPTHLIKTRGQQVTLRCSSQSGHNTVSWYQQALGQGPQFIFQYYREEENGRGNFPPRFSGLQFPNYSSELNVNALELDDSALYLCASSGGQSNEKLFFGSGTQLSVL.

The chain employs TRBV6-5 and TRBJ2-5; 7 nucleotides line up with TRBD1. Germline V gene sequence: CDR1 MNHEY, CDR2 SVGAGI. The CDR3 is 13 residues long. V trimming: 6 bases; J trimming: 9 bases; junction bases outside the gene matches: 10. CDR3 DNA sequence: TGTGCCAGCAGGCCTGACAGGGTTCGGGCCCAGTACTTC. This codes for CASRPDRVRAQYF.

V usage is TRBV11-3 and J usage is TRBJ1-1; TRBD1 aligns across 7 bases. With V trimmed by 5 bases and J by 4 bases, 7 bases remained unmatched. CDR1 and CDR2 from the germline V gene are SGHNT and YENEEA. This CDR3 spans 14 amino acids. CDR3 in amino acids: CASSRQGSGTEAFF. In nucleotides, the CDR3 is TGTGCCAGCAGCAGACAGGGAAGTGGCACTGAAGCTTTCTTT.

The CDR3 here is CASTQAGSTDTQYF. The CDR3 DNA follows: TGTGCCAGCACTCAAGCGGGCAGCACAGATACGCAGTATTTT. This chain links TRBV6-6 with TRBJ2-3; a possible D gene is TRBD2 (6 bases). With 7 bases removed from V and 0 bases from J, the gap between germline ends came to 11 bases. This CDR3 is built from 14 residues. Germline loops: CDR1 MNHNY, CDR2 SVGAGI (reference sequence).

V usage is TRBV7-9 and J usage is TRBJ2-7; 7 bases agree with TRBD1. The germline gives CDR1 SEHNR, CDR2 FQNEAQ (reference sequence). The junction had 9 bases not matched to a gene; V was cut back by 4 bases and J by 0 bases. This CDR3 region has 16 residues. CDR3 loop: CASSYPTGIISYEQYF. CDR3 in DNA: TGTGCCAGCAGCTACCCGACAGGGATAATCTCCTACGAGCAGTACTTC.

The chain uses TRBV5-4 and TRBJ2-5, with D unclear. Germline V lookup: CDR1 SGHNT, CDR2 YYREEE (reference sequence). V was shortened by 0 bases and J by 0 bases, with 9 bases between the two germline ends. The CDR3 contains 15 residues. The CDR3 DNA reads TGTGCCAGCAGCTTGGATTTCCGGTACCAAGAGACCCAGTACTTC. Its translation: CASSLDFRYQETQYF.

The chain couples TRBV7-2 to TRBJ1-2; TRBD1 aligns across 9 bases. Per germline, CDR1 SGHTA and CDR2 FQGNSA. The CDR3 sequence is 13 residues long. V shed 5 bases and J 9 bases; nucleotides not matched to a gene: 7. The CDR3 protein is CASSEGTGPRYTF. CDR3 DNA sequence: TGTGCCAGCAGCGAAGGGACAGGGCCTCGCTACACCTTC.

The chain is built from TRBV4-2 and TRBJ2-5; TRBD2 matches 13 bases. The V and J ends lost 3 bases and 1 base, in that order; junction bases with no gene match: 8. Germline CDR1 is LGHNA and CDR2 is YNFKEQ. The CDR3 contains 18 residues. CDR3 nucleotides: TGTGCCAGCAGCCAGGCCGGGACTAGCGGGATCTTCCAAGAGACCCAGTACTTC. Translation gives CASSQAGTSGIFQETQYF.

V is TRBV30 and J is TRBJ1-2, with TRBD1 matching 8 bases. Germline assignment: CDR1 GTSNPN and CDR2 SVGIG (reference sequence). CDR3 length: 13 amino acids. Trimming cost V 1 base and J 8 bases; bases outside gene matches: 6. The CDR3 coding sequence is TGTGCCTGGAGTGAGAACAGGGGGATCGGCTACACCTTC. It translates to CAWSENRGIGYTF.

This chain links TRBV6-1 with TRBJ2-3; D remains ambiguous. The CDR3 contains 15 residues. The germline V and J ends were trimmed by 3 bases and 3 bases, with 13 bases remaining between them. CDR1 MNHNS and CDR2 SASEGT come from the germline V gene. CDR3 in DNA: TGTGCCAGCAGTGAGACCCCGCGGAGAACAGATACGCAGTATTTT. This encodes CASSETPRRTDTQYF.

This chain links TRBV5-4 with TRBJ2-7; D perhaps matches TRBD1 (6 bases). The CDR3 has 15 residues. V lost 5 bases and J 0 bases, leaving 15 bases between the germline ends. Germline-derived CDR1 and CDR2 are SGHNT and YYREEE (reference sequence). The CDR3 region is CASSLDSSSSYEQYF. The CDR3 coding sequence is TGTGCCAGCAGTCTGGACAGTTCAAGCTCCTACGAGCAGTACTTC.

The J gene is TRBJ1-6, the V gene TRBV5-1; possibly TRBD1 for D (6 bases). V was shortened by 4 bases and J by 7 bases, with 12 bases between the two germline ends. Germline V gene sequence: CDR1 SGHRS, CDR2 YFSETQ. The CDR3 runs to 14 residues. The CDR3 loop is CASSGMDRNSPLHF. CDR3 in DNA: TGCGCCAGCAGCGGAATGGACAGAAATTCACCCCTCCACTTT.

This chain uses TRBV28 with TRBJ1-2; 11 positions match TRBD1. This CDR3 has 16 residues. Per the germline V gene, CDR1 is MDHEN and CDR2 is SYDVKM. The trim removed 4 bases at V and 8 bases at J, leaving 12 bases unmatched. CDR3 DNA: TGTGCCAGCAGTTCAAAGAGGACAGGGGGCGCAGGAGGCTACACCTTC. This sequence encodes CASSSKRTGGAGGYTF.

V is TRBV15 and J is TRBJ2-7; TRBD2 is a possible D gene (6 bases). The CDR3 consists of 16 residues. CDR1 LNHNV and CDR2 YYDKDF come from the germline V gene (reference sequence). With 1 base removed from V and 2 bases from J, the gap between germline ends came to 15 bases. The CDR3 reads CATSRVEGALPYEQYF. For the CDR3, the DNA is TGTGCCACCAGCAGAGTGGAGGGTGCCCTCCCCTACGAGCAGTACTTC.

The chain has TRBV7-9 and TRBJ2-1; no clear D gene. The CDR3 spans 13 residues. Germline CDR1 SEHNR, CDR2 FQNEAQ (reference sequence). The ends were cut back, 4 bases at V and 3 bases at J, with 7 bases in the middle. The CDR3 DNA reads TGTGCCAGCAGCTCAGCACTCTACAATGAGCAGTTCTTC. This encodes CASSSALYNEQFF.

The chain couples TRBV29-1 to TRBJ2-3; possibly TRBD2 for D (8 bases). The CDR3 totals 14 residues. Germline V gene lookup returns CDR1 SQVTM and CDR2 ANQGSEA. V dropped 7 bases and J dropped 5 bases, with 19 bases sitting between them. The CDR3 DNA reads TGCAGCGCTGCAGGGGGAGCGGGAGAAGATACGCAGTATTTT. This encodes CSAAGGAGEDTQYF.